The 18 T cell receptor beta chains below all came from one sample that was sequenced in a study of blood T cell repertoires in COVID-19 (dated by TCRdb to 2019 to 2021). Library preparation employed the immunoSEQ multiplex PCR assay. Held by TCRdb, this immuneACCESS table contains in-frame sequences only and omits some clones. Under half of the omission traces to an unresolved V gene where checked; the cause of the rest is unknown. The sample yields approximately 210,000 clones; 70% to 90% were counted once. The ten largest account for 6.5% to 9% of the sample. The material sequenced was PBMCs or T cells enriched from blood (not recorded which). The receptors originated from a woman between 18 and 29 years old who had recovered from COVID-19.

The chain joins TRBV30 to TRBJ1-1; possible D gene TRBD1, 5 bases. Germline CDR1 and CDR2: GTSNPN and SVGIG (reference sequence). CDR3 length equals 13 residues. V lost 8 bases and J lost 0, with 13 bases in between. The CDR3 nucleotides are TGTGCCGGAGGGGACCTCATGAACACTGAAGCTTTCTTT. Translation: CAGGDLMNTEAFF.

The chain combines TRBV6-5 with TRBJ1-5; D is unclear. Trimming took 0 bases from V and 6 from J, leaving 6 bases between them. This CDR3 is built from 13 residues. The germline gives CDR1 MNHEY, CDR2 SVGAGI. This CDR3 is CASSYSPGQPQHF. CDR3 DNA: TGTGCCAGCAGTTACTCGCCGGGTCAGCCCCAGCATTTT.

The chain employs TRBV19 and TRBJ1-1; D is perhaps TRBD1 (6 bases). V was pared by 3 bases and J by 7 bases, with 15 bases between. The CDR3 is 14 amino acids. Germline V gives CDR1 LNHDA, CDR2 SQIVND (reference sequence). This CDR3 is CASSMERGRSEAFF. The CDR3 DNA reads TGTGCCAGTAGTATGGAGAGGGGGAGAAGTGAAGCTTTCTTT.

The chain employs TRBV19 and TRBJ1-5; D is unresolved. The CDR3 runs 14 residues. Germline lookup yields CDR1 LNHDA and CDR2 SQIVND (reference sequence). The ends were cut back, 5 bases at V and 2 bases at J, with 10 bases in the middle. The CDR3 is CASSSGQGNQPQHF. In DNA, the CDR3 is TGTGCCAGTAGTTCCGGCCAGGGCAATCAGCCCCAGCATTTT.

The chain has TRBV4-1 and TRBJ1-3; D ambiguous. Trimming pared 2 bases from V and 4 bases from J, leaving 3 bases between. In germline, CDR1 is MGHRA, CDR2 YSYEKL. This CDR3 is built from 12 residues. DNA of the CDR3: TGCGCCAGCAGCCAAACAGGAAACACCATATATTTT. This translates into CASSQTGNTIYF.

V and J are TRBV4-1 and TRBJ2-2; D is unclear. In germline, CDR1 is MGHRA, CDR2 YSYEKL. V gave up 0 bases and J gave up 7 bases, with 6 bases separating them. The CDR3 runs to 13 residues. CDR3: CASSQDIYGELFF. The CDR3 DNA reads as TGCGCCAGCAGCCAAGATATTTACGGGGAGCTGTTTTTT.

The CDR3 is CASRSGYGELFF. The CDR3 DNA reads TGTGCCAGCAGGTCAGGGTACGGGGAGCTGTTTTTT. V usage is TRBV3-1 (or the pseudogene TRBV3-2) and J usage is TRBJ2-2, with D perhaps matching TRBD1 (5 bases). The V gene lost 6 bases and the J gene lost 7 bases, with 9 bases spanning the gap. CDR1 is LGHDT and CDR2 is YNNKEL in the germline V gene (reference sequence). The CDR3 has 12 residues.

The genes are TRBV2 and TRBJ2-7; no clear D gene. Between the trimmed V and J ends, which lost 3 bases and 7 bases, there was a span of 10 bases. CDR1 and CDR2 (germline): SNHLY, FYNNEI. The CDR3 extends over 12 amino acids. DNA of the CDR3: TGTGCCAGCAGTGAGGCCCCGTGGGAGCAGTACTTC. Translating gives CASSEAPWEQYF.

This clone showed up just once. The chain employs TRBV30 and TRBJ2-5; unclear D gene. Between the trimmed V and J ends, which lost 1 base and 5 bases, there was a span of 14 bases. The CDR3 runs to 14 residues. Germline assignment: CDR1 GTSNPN and CDR2 SVGIG (reference sequence). This CDR3 reads CAWSGLAVGETQYF. In nucleotides, the CDR3 is TGTGCCTGGAGTGGGCTGGCAGTCGGGGAGACCCAGTACTTC.

This clone was counted once. The V gene is TRBV28, the J gene TRBJ1-2; TRBD1 might be the D (5 bases). Germline V gene lookup returns CDR1 MDHEN and CDR2 SYDVKM. The CDR3 has 13 amino acids. V was clipped by 6 bases and J by 8 bases, with 16 bases between them. The CDR3 nucleotides read TGTGCCAGCAGGGGGGGACGGATGACGGGCTACACCTTC. Encoded protein: CASRGGRMTGYTF.

This rearrangement joins TRBV30 to TRBJ1-2; D not resolved. V gave up 0 bases and J gave up 7 bases, with 6 bases separating them. The CDR3 sequence is 11 residues long. Germline CDR1 and CDR2: GTSNPN and SVGIG (reference sequence). DNA of the CDR3: TGTGCCTGGAGTGTAAGCCGTGGCTACACCTTC. This sequence encodes CAWSVSRGYTF.

The V call is TRBV28, the J call TRBJ1-5; D not certain. This CDR3 comprises 13 residues. Germline-derived CDR1 and CDR2 are MDHEN and SYDVKM. V was clipped by 3 bases and J by 3 bases, with 6 bases between them. CDR3 protein: CASSFRANQPQHF. As DNA, the CDR3 is TGTGCCAGCAGTTTTCGCGCCAATCAGCCCCAGCATTTT.

The chain links TRBV12-5 to TRBJ1-2; unclear D gene. V dropped 1 base and J dropped 1 base, with 7 bases sitting between them. The CDR3 totals 14 residues. The germline V gene encodes CDR1 LGHNT and CDR2 FRNRAP. The CDR3 protein is CASGLGTYNYGYTF. CDR3 nucleotide sequence: TGTGCTAGTGGTTTGGGGACTTATAACTATGGCTACACCTTC.

The chain combines TRBV12-3 or TRBV12-4 with TRBJ1-5; a possible D gene is TRBD1 (6 bases). V lost 3 bases to trimming and J lost 6 bases, with 9 bases between them. The CDR3 length is 13 residues. DNA for the CDR3: TGTGCCAGCAGTTTGGGGGCGGGTCAGCCCCAGCATTTT. This codes for CASSLGAGQPQHF.

The chain employs TRBV4-1 and TRBJ2-6; D is possibly TRBD1 (6 bases). Germline CDR1 MGHRA, CDR2 YSYEKL. The CDR3 is made up of 16 amino acids. The V and J ends lost 1 base and 3 bases respectively, with 10 bases between them. The CDR3 DNA follows: TGCGCCAGCAGCCAAGCAGGGGTTTTTGGGGCCAACGTCCTGACTTTC. Residues: CASSQAGVFGANVLTF.

This chain joins TRBV15 and TRBJ1-1; no clear D gene. Germline values: CDR1 LNHNV, CDR2 YYDKDF (reference sequence). The CDR3 runs 16 residues. Trimming took 4 bases from V and 5 from J, leaving 20 bases between them. In DNA, the CDR3 is TGTGCCACCAGCATTGGTACCTACTCCACGGGGACTGAAGCTTTCTTT. Its translation: CATSIGTYSTGTEAFF.

The rearrangement joins TRBV6-5 to TRBJ2-3, with D tentatively TRBD1 (6 bases). This CDR3 contains 15 residues. Deletions cut 7 bases from V and 0 bases from J, with 14 bases between. Germline loops: CDR1 MNHEY, CDR2 SVGAGI. The DNA of the CDR3 is TGTGCCAGCAAGAGTTCGGGACACAGCACAGATACGCAGTATTTT. This sequence encodes CASKSSGHSTDTQYF.

In DNA form, the CDR3 reads TGTGCCAGCAGCCAAGCACAGGGTGAAAAACTGTTTTTT. Residues: CASSQAQGEKLFF. The chain links TRBV3-1 (or the pseudogene TRBV3-2) to TRBJ1-4; possible D gene TRBD1, 6 bases. Trimming shortened V by 1 base and J by 7 bases, and 7 bases separated the two germline ends. The CDR3 has 13 residues. Germline V lookup: CDR1 LGHDT, CDR2 YNNKEL (reference sequence).